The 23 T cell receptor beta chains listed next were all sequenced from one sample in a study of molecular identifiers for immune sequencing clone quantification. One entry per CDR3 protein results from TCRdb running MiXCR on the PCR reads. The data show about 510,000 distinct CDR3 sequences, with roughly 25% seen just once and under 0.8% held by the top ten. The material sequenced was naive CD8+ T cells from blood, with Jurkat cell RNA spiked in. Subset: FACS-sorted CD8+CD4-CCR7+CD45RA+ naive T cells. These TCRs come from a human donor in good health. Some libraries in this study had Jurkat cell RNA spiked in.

The CDR3 DNA follows: TGTGCCAGCAGCCAAAAGACAGATAGCTACGAGCAGTACTTC. Its translation: CASSQKTDSYEQYF. J is TRBJ2-7 and V is TRBV14; D might be TRBD1 (5 bases). Germline-derived CDR1 and CDR2 are SGHDN and FVKESK. This CDR3 contains 14 residues. Between the trimmed V and J ends, which lost 2 bases and 3 bases, there was a span of 11 bases.

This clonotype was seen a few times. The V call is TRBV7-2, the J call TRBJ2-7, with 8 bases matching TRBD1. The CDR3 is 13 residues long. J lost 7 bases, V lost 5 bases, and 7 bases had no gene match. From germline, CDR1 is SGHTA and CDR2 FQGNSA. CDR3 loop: CASSRTGSVEQYF. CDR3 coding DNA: TGTGCCAGCAGCCGGACAGGGAGCGTTGAGCAGTACTTC. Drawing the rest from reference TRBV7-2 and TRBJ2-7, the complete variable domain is GAGVSQSPSNKVTEKGKDVELRCDPISGHTALYWYRQSLGQGLEFLIYFQGNSAPDKSGLPSDRFSAERTGGSVSTLTIQRTQQEDSAVYLCASSRTGSVEQYFGPGTRLTVT.

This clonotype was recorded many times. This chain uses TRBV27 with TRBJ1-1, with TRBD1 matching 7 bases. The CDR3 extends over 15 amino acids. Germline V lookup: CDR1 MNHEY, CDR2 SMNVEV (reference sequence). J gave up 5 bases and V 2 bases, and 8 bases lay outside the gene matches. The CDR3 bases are TGTGCCAGCAGTTTAGGGGCAGGGGGGAGTACTGAAGCTTTCTTT. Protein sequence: CASSLGAGGSTEAFF.

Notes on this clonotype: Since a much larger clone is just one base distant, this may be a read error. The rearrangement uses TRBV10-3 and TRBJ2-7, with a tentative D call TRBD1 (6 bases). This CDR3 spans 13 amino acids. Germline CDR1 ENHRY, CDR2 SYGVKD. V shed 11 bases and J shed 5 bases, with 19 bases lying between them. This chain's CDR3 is CAAGTIMVDEQYF. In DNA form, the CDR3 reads TGTGCCGCAGGGACAATTATGGTGGACGAGCAGTACTTC.

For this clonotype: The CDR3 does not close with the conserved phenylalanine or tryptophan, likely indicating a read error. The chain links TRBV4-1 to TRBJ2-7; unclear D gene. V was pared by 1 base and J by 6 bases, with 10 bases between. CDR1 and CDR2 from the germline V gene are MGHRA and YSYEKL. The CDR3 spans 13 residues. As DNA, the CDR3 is TGCGCCAGCAGCCAAGGCGGCGCGGCCGAGCAGTACTAC. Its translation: CASSQGGAAEQYY.

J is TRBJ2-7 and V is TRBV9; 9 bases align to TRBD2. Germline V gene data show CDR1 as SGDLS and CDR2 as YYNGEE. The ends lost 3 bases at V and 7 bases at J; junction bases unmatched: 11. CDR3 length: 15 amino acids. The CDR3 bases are TGTGCCAGCAGCGAGGGGGGACTAGCAGAGGAGGAGCAGTACTTC. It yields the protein CASSEGGLAEEEQYF.

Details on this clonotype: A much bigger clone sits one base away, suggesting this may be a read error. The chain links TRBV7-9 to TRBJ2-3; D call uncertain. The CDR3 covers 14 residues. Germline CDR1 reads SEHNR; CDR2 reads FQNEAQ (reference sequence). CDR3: CASTLDHSTDTQYF. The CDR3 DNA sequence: TGTGCCAGCACCTTAGACCACAGCACAGATACGCAGTATTTT.

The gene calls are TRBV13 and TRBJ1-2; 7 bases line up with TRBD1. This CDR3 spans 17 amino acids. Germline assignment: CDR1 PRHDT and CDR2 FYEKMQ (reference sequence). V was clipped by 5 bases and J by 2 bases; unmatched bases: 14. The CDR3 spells CASSQDTGEGLNYGYTF. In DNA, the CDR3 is TGTGCCAGCAGCCAAGACACAGGGGAAGGGCTAAACTATGGCTACACCTTC.

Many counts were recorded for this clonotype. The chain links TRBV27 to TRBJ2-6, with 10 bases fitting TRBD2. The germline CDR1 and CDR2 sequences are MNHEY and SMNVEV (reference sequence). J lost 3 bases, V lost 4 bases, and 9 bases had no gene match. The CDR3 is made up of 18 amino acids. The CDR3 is CASSYLLLAGVGANVLTF. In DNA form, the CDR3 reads TGTGCCAGCAGTTACCTTCTGCTAGCGGGAGTTGGGGCCAACGTCCTGACTTTC.

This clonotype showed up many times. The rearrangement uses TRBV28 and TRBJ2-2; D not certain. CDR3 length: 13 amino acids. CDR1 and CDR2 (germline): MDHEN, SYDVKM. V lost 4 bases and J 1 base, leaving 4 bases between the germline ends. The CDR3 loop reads CASSYENTGELFF. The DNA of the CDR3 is TGTGCCAGCAGTTATGAGAACACCGGGGAGCTGTTTTTT.

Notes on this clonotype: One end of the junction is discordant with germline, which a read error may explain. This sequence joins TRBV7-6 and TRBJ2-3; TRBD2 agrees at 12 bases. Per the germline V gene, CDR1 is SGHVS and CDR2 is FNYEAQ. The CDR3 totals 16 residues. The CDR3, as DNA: TGTGCCCGCAGCGCATCTAGCGGGAGGGCGACAGATACGCAGTATTTT. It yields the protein CARSASSGRATDTQYF.

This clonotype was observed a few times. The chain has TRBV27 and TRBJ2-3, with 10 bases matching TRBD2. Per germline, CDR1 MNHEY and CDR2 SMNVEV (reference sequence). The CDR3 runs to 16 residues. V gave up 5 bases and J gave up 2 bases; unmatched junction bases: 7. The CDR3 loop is CASSTGTSAYTDTQYF. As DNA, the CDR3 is TGTGCCAGCAGTACAGGGACTAGCGCCTACACAGATACGCAGTATTTT.

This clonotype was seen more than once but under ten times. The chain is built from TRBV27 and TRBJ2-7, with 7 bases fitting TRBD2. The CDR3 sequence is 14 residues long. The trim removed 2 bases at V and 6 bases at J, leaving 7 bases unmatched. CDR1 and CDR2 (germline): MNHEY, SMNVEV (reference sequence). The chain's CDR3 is CASSLIGRTSEQYF. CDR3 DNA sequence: TGTGCCAGCAGTTTAATCGGGAGGACGTCCGAGCAGTACTTC.

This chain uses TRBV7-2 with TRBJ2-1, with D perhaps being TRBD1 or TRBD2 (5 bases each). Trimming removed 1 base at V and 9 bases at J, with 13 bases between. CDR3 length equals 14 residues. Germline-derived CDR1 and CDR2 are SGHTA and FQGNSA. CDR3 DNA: TGTGCCAGCAGCTTAGTGCCGGGGCTCGGTGAGCAGTTCTTC. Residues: CASSLVPGLGEQFF.

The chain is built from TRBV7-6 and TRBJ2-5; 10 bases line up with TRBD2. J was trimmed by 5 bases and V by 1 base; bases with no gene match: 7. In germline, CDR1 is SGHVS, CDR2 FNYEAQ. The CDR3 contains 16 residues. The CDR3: CASSLDNSGRSETQYF. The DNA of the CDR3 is TGTGCCAGCAGCTTAGATAATAGCGGGAGGTCTGAGACCCAGTACTTC.

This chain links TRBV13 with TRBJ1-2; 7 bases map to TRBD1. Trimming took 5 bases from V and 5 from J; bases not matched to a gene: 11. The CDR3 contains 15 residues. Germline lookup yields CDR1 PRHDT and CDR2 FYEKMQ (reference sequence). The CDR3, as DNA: TGTGCCAGCAGCGTTCAGGGGGGCGATAGTTATGGCTACACCTTC. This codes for CASSVQGGDSYGYTF.

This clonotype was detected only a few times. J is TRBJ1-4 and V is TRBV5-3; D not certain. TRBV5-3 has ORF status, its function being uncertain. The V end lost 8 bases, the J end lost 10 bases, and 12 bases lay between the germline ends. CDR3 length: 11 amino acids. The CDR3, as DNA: TGTGCCAGCAGCCCCATGCGAAAACTGTTTTTT. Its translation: CASSPMRKLFF.

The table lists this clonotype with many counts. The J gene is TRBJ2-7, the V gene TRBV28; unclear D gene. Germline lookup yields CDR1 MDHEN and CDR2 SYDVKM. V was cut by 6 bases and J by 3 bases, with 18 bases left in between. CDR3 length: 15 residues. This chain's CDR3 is CASSPATLTVYEQYF. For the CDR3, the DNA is TGTGCCAGCAGCCCTGCGACCCTCACGGTCTACGAGCAGTACTTC.

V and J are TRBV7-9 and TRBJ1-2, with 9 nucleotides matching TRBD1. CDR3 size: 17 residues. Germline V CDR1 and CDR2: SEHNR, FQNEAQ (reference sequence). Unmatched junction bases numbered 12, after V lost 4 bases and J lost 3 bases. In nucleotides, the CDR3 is TGTGCCAGCAGCTCCGTCCAAACAGGGGGCCCGTACTATGGCTACACCTTC. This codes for CASSSVQTGGPYYGYTF. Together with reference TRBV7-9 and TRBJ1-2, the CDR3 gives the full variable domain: DTGVSQNPRHKITKRGQNVTFRCDPISEHNRLYWYRQTLGQGPEFLTYFQNEAQLEKSRLLSDRFSAERPKGSFSTLEIQRTEQGDSAMYLCASSSVQTGGPYYGYTFGSGTRLTVV.

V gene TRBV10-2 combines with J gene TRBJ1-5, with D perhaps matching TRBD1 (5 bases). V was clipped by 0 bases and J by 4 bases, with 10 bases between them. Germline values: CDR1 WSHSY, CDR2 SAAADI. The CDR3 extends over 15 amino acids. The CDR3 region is CASSESAGTNQPQHF. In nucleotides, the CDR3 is TGCGCCAGCAGTGAGTCAGCAGGGACGAATCAGCCCCAGCATTTT.

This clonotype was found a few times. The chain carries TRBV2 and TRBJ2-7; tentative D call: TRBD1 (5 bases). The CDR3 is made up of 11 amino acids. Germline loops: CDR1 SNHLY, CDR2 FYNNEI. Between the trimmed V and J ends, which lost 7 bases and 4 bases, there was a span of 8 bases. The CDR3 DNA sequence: TGTGCCAGCATACAGGATTACGAGCAGTACTTC. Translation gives CASIQDYEQYF.

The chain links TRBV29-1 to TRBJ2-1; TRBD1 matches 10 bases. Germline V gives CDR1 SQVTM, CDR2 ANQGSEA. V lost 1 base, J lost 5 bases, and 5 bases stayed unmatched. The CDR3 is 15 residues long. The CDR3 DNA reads TGCAGCGTTGAAGCTTGGGGGACAGGGGACAATGAGCAGTTCTTC. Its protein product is CSVEAWGTGDNEQFF.

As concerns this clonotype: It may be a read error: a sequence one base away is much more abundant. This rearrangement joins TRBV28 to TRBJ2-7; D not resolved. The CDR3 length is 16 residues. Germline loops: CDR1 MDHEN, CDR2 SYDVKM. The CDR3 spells CASSLSPGPFSYKQYF. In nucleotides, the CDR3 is TGTGCCAGCAGTTTATCACCGGGCCCGTTCTCCTACAAGCAGTACTTC.